The sequence of this TCR beta chain was determined in a study of blood T cell repertoires in COVID-19. Here immunoSEQ multiplex PCR was the method, and the copy in TCRdb shows in-frame clones only, minus some. The data show 20,000 to 25,000 clones, 73% seen once. The V and J ends lost 1 base and 4 bases, in that order; junction bases with no gene match: 21. From germline, CDR1 is LGHDT and CDR2 YNNKEL (reference sequence). This CDR3 has 21 amino acids. The V call is TRBV3-1 (or the pseudogene TRBV3-2), the J call TRBJ1-2, with TRBD1 matching 10 bases. The receptor comes from a human donor in a cohort sampled during active or convalescent COVID-19. Sequenced material: peripheral blood. CDR3 residues: CASSQVLLAMTGGPPSYGYTF. Here the CDR3 DNA reads TGTGCCAGCAGCCAAGTTCTTCTAGCAATGACAGGGGGCCCCCCGAGCTATGGCTACACCTTC.